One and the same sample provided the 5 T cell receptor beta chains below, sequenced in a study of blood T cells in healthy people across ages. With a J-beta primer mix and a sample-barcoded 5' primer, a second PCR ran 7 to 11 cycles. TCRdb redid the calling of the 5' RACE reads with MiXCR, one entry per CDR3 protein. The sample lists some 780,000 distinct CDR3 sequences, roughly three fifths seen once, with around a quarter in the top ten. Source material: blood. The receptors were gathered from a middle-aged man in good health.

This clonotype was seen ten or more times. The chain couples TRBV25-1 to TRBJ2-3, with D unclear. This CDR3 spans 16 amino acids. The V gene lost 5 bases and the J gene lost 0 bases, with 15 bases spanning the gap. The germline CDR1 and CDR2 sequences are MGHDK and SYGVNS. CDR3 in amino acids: CASSYTIRSSTDTQYF. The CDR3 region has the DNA TGTGCCAGCAGTTACACTATCAGGTCTAGCACAGATACGCAGTATTTT. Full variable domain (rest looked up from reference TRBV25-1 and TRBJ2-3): EADIYQTPRYLVIGTGKKITLECSQTMGHDKMYWYQQDPGMELHLIHYSYGVNSTEKGDLSSESTVSRIRTEHFPLTLESARPSHTSQYLCASSYTIRSSTDTQYFGPGTRLTVL.

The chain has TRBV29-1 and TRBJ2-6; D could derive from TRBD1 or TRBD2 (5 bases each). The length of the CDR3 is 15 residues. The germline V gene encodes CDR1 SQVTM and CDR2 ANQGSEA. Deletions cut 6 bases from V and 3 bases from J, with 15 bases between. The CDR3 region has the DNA TGCAGCGTGGGGACGGGGTGGGATGGGGCCAACGTCCTGACTTTC. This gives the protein CSVGTGWDGANVLTF.

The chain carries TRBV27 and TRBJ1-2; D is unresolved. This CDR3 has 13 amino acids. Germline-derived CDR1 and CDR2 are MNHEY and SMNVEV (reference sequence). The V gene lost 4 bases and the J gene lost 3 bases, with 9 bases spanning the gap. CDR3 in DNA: TGTGCCAGCAGTTCGGTCAGAGACTATGGCTACACCTTC. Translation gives CASSSVRDYGYTF.

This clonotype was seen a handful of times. The CDR3: CASSQGAGIENIQYF. For the CDR3, the DNA is TGCGCCAGCAGCCAAGGTGCAGGGATCGAAAACATTCAGTACTTC. This chain uses TRBV4-1 with TRBJ2-4, with D perhaps TRBD1 (5 bases). V was pared by 1 base and J by 5 bases, with 12 bases between. Germline V lookup: CDR1 MGHRA, CDR2 YSYEKL. The CDR3 loop spans 15 amino acids.

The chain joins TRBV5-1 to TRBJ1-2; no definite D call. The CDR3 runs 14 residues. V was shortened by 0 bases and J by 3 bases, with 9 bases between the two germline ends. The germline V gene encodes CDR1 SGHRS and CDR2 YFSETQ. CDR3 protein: CASSLVSADYGYTF. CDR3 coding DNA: TGCGCCAGCAGCTTGGTATCTGCTGACTATGGCTACACCTTC.